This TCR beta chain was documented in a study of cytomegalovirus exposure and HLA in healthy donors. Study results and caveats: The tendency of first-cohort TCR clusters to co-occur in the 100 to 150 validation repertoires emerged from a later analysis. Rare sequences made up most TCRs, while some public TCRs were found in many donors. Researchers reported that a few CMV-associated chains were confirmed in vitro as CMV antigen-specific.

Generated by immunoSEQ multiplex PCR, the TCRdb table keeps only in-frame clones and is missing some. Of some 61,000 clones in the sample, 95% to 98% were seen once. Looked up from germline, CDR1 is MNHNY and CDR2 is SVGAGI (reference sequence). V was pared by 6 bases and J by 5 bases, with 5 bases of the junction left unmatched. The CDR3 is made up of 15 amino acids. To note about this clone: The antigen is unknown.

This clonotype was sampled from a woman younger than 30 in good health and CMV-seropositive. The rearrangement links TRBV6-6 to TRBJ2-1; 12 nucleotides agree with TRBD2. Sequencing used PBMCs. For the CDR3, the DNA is TGTGCCAGCAGAGGGACTAGCGGGCCAGACAATGAGCAGTTCTTC. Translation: CASRGTSGPDNEQFF.